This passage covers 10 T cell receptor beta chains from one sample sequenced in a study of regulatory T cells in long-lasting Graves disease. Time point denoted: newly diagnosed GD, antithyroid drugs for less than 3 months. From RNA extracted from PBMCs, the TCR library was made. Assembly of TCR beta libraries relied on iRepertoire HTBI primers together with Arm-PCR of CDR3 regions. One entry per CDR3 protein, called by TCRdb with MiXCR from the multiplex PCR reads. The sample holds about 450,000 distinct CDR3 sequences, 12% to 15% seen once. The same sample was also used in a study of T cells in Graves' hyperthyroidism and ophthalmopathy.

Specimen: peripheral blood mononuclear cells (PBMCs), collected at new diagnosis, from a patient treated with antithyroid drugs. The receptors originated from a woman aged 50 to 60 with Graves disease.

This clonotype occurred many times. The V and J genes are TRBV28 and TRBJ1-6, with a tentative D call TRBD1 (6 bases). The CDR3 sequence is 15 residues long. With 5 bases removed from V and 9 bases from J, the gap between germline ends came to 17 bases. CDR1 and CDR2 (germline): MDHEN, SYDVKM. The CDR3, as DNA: TGTGCCAGCAGTCCCCCCCAGGGGCTGGGTTCACCCCTCCACTTT. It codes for CASSPPQGLGSPLHF.

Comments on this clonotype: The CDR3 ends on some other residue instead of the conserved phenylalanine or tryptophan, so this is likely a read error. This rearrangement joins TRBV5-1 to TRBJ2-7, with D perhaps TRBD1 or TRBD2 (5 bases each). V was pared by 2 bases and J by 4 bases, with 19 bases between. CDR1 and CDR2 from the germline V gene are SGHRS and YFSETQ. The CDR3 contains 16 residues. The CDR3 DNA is TGCGCCAGCAGCTTAATAACCGGGGCCAGGTTTTACGAGCAGTACTGC. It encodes CASSLITGARFYEQYC.

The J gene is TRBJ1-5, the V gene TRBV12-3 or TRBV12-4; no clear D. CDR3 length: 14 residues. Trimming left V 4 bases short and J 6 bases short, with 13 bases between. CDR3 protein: CASSYGGRSQPQHF. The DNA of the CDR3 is TGTGCCAGCAGTTACGGAGGTAGGAGTCAGCCCCAGCATTTT.

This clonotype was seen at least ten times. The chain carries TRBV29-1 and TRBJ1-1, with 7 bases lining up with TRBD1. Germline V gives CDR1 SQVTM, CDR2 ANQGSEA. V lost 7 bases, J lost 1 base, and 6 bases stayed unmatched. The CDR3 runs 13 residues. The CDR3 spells CSGDDRENTEAFF. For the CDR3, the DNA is TGCAGCGGGGACGACAGGGAGAACACTGAAGCTTTCTTT. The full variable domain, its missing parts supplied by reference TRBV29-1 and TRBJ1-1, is SAVISQKPSRDICQRGTSLTIQCQVDSQVTMMFWYRQQPGQSLTLIATANQGSEATYESGFVIDKFPISRPNLTFSTLTVSNMSPEDSSIYLCSGDDRENTEAFFGQGTRLTVV.

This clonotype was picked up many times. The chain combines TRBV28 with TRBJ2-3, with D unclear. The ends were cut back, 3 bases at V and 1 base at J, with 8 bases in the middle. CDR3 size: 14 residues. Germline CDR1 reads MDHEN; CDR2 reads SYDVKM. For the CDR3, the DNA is TGTGCCAGCAGTTTTGTTGCGGGCACAGATACGCAGTATTTT. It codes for CASSFVAGTDTQYF.

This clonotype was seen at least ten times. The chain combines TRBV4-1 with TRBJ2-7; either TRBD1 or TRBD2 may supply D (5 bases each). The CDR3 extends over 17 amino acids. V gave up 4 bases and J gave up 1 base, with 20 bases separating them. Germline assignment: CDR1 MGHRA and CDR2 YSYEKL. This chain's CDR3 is CASSPLGAGRASYEQYF. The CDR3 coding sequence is TGCGCCAGCAGCCCCCTGGGTGCAGGGCGGGCATCCTACGAGCAGTACTTC.

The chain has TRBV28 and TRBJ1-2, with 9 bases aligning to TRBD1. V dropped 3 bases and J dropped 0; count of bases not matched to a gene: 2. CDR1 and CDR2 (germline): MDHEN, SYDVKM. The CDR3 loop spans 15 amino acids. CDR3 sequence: CASSFRDRANYGYTF. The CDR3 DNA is TGTGCCAGCAGTTTCCGGGACAGGGCTAACTATGGCTACACCTTC.

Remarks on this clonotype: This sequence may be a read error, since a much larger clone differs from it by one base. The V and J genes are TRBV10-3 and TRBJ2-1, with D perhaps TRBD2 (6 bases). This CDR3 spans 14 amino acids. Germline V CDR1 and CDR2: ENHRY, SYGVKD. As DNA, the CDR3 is TGTGCCACCCGACTAGATACCTCCTACGATGAGCAGTTCTTC. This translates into CATRLDTSYDEQFF.

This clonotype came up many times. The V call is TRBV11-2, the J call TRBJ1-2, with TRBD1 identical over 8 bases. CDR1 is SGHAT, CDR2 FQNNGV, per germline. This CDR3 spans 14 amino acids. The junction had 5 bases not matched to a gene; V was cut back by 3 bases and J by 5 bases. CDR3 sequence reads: CASSFGQGGYGYTF. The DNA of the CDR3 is TGTGCCAGCAGCTTCGGACAGGGAGGATATGGCTACACCTTC.

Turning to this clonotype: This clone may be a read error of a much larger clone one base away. CDR3 nucleotides: TGCGCCAGCAGAGTAGCGGGGACAGAGGTTTACTATGGCTACAGCTTC. Encoded protein: CASRVAGTEVYYGYSF. The rearrangement joins TRBV5-1 to TRBJ1-2; 7 bases fit TRBD1. The CDR3 is 16 residues long. Per the germline V gene, CDR1 is SGHRS and CDR2 is YFSETQ.